This T cell receptor beta chain was sequenced in a study of CD8 T cells in Susac syndrome. In Susac syndrome patients, recently defined diagnostic criteria for definite or probable disease were met. The CDR3 consists of 14 residues. J gave up 6 bases and V 4 bases, and 8 bases lay outside the gene matches. Germline assignment: CDR1 MGHDK and CDR2 SYGVNS. An input of roughly 0.45 to 1 ug of RNA was subjected to reverse transcription using random hexamers. TCRdb re-called the immunoSEQ multiplex PCR reads with MiXCR, one entry per CDR3 protein. The top ten hold 0.15% to 0.2% of the sample, which has around 170,000 distinct CDR3 sequences, roughly 94% seen once. This clonotype has just one count.

The chain joins TRBV25-1 to TRBJ1-1; 7 bases agree with TRBD1. The source material was CD8+ T cells from PBMCs. The receptor comes from a human donor with Susac syndrome. CDR3 sequence (DNA): TGTGCCAGCAGTGGGTACAACAGGGGCCCTGAAGCTTTCTTT. Amino acid sequence: CASSGYNRGPEAFF.